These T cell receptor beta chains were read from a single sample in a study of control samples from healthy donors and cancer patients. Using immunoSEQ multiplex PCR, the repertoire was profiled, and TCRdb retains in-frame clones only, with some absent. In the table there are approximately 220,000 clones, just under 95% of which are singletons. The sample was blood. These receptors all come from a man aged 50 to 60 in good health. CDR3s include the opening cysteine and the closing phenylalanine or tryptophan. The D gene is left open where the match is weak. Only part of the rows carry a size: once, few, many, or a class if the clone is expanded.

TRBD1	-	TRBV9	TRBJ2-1	TGTGCCAGCAGTCCACAGGGGATAATTGGGAATGAGCAGTTCTTC	CASSPQGIIGNEQFF
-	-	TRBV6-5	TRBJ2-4	TGTGCCAGCAGTTACTCTGCAGGGACAAACATTCAGTACTTC	CASSYSAGTNIQYF
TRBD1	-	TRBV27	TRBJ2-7	TGTGCCAGCAGTTTCCTAACGGGACAGGGAGTCTACGAGCAGTACTTC	CASSFLTGQGVYEQYF
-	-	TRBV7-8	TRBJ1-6	TGTGCCAGCAGCTTTACCAGGGATTCACCCCTCCACTTT	CASSFTRDSPLHF
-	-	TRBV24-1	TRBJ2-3	TGTGCCACCAGCGACGCAGGGAGAGATACGCAGTATTTT	CATSDAGRDTQYF
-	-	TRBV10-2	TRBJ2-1	TGCGCCAGCAGTGAATGGGGGGCCAGTGAGCAGTTCTTC	CASSEWGASEQFF
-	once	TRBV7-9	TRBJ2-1	TGTGCCAGCAGCTTAAGTGGGGGTCGGAATGAGCAGTTCTTC	CASSLSGGRNEQFF
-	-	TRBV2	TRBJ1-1	TGTGCCAGTACACGGGTGGGGTTACCGAACACTGAAGCTTTCTTT	CASTRVGLPNTEAFF
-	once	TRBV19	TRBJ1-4	TGTGCCAGTAGTGACCGGGACAATAGACTGTTTTTT	CASSDRDNRLFF
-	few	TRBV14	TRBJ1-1	TGTGCCAGCAGCCTAAGGATAGTCTCTGAAGCTTTCTTT	CASSLRIVSEAFF
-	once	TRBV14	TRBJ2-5	TGTGCCAGCAGCCAAGAAATTGTGGGGGGTTCCAAGTACTTC	CASSQEIVGGSKYF
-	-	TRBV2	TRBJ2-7	TGTGCCAGCAGTGCTGCTTACGAGCAGTACTTC	CASSAAYEQYF
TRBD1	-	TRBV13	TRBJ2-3	TGTGCCAGCAGCCCCGGTTGGGACAGGTGGGCAGATACGCAGTATTTT	CASSPGWDRWADTQYF
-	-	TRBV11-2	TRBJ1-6	TGTGCCAGCAGCTTAGGAGGGGGTAATTCACCCCTCCACTTT	CASSLGGGNSPLHF
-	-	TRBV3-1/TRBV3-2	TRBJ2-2	TGTGCCAGCATGATCCGCCAGAACACCGGGGAGCTGTTTTTT	CASMIRQNTGELFF
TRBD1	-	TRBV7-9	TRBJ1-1	TGTGCCAGCAGCTTTGGACAGGGGAATCCTGAAGCTTTCTTT	CASSFGQGNPEAFF
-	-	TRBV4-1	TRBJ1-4	TGCGCCAGCAGCCTTAGGGCATCCGGGTTGAATGAAAAACTGTTTTTT	CASSLRASGLNEKLFF
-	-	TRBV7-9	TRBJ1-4	TGTGCCAGCAGCTTAATGGGAGAGGAAAAACTGTTTTTT	CASSLMGEEKLFF
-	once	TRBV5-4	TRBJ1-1	TGTGCCAGCAGCTCACGATCGGGGGGGAACACTGAAGCTTTCTTT	CASSSRSGGNTEAFF
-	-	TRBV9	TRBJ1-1	TGTGCCAGCAGCGTAGCAGATGGGAATGAAGCTTTCTTT	CASSVADGNEAFF
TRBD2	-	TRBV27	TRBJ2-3	TGTGCCAGCAGTTTAGGACTAGCGGGGGGAGGTTCAGATACGCAGTATTTT	CASSLGLAGGGSDTQYF
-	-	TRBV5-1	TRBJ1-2	TGCGCCAGCAGCCCTGATTGGAGCTATGGCTACACCTTC	CASSPDWSYGYTF
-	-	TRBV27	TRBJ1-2	TGTGCCACTTCGACAGGCGGTTATGGCTACACCTTC	CATSTGGYGYTF
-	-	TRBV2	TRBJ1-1	TGTGCCAGCAGTGCCACGGGATTGTGGACTGAAGCTTTCTTT	CASSATGLWTEAFF